Described below is a single TCR beta chain sequence and its context. The antigen is undetermined. This sample stems from a study of T cell responses to AZD1222 COVID-19 vaccine. Study results and caveats: Researchers report vaccine-associated CD4 TCRs spanning spike, with dominance at 160-218 and 743-854.

This table comes from immunoSEQ multiplex PCR, and its TCRdb copy is limited to in-frame clones, with some not included. The data contain around 180,000 clones, around 89% of them singletons. Germline CDR1 LGHDT, CDR2 YNNKEL (reference sequence). CDR3 length: 18 residues. V gave up 1 base and J gave up 3 bases; unmatched junction bases: 9. The starting material was peripheral blood, obtained on day 0 of AZD1222 vaccination. This TCR derives from an adult in good health. The chain employs TRBV3-1 (or the pseudogene TRBV3-2) and TRBJ2-3; 11 bases agree with TRBD2. CDR3 DNA: TGTGCCAGCAGCCAAGGTTCCCTTAGCGGGGGGGCGACAGATACGCAGTATTTT. Protein sequence: CASSQGSLSGGATDTQYF.